These T cell receptor beta chains were read from a single sample in a study of regulatory T cells in long-lasting Graves disease. TCRdb re-called the multiplex PCR reads through MiXCR, storing one row per CDR3 protein. The data show 350,000 to 450,000 distinct CDR3 sequences, roughly 20% seen once. Sequencing was performed on peripheral blood mononuclear cells (PBMCs), taken when the disease was refractory, from a patient treated with antithyroid drugs. The receptors were gathered from a woman aged 40 to 55 with Graves disease. The CDR3 runs from the conserved cysteine through the conserved F or W. A D gene is named only where the DNA matches it firmly. Clone size is given for some rows only: seen once, a few or many times, or a class if the clone is expanded.

j_call	v_call	clone_size	d_call	cdr3_aa	cdr3_nt
TRBJ2-7	TRBV14	-	TRBD1	CASSQGQGGIYEQYF	TGTGCCAGCAGCCAAGGACAGGGGGGTATCTACGAGCAGTACTTC
TRBJ1-1	TRBV28	many	-	CASSFWKGGSTEAFF	TGTGCCAGCAGTTTCTGGAAGGGCGGAAGCACTGAAGCTTTCTTT
TRBJ1-4	TRBV12-3/TRBV12-4	many	TRBD1	CASSLGGGEKLFF	TGTGCCAGCAGTCTAGGGGGCGGGGAAAAACTGTTTTTT
TRBJ2-7	TRBV3-1	few	TRBD2	CASSPGLAGATYEQYF	TGTGCCAGCAGCCCGGGACTAGCGGGAGCAACCTACGAGCAGTACTTC
TRBJ1-5	TRBV27	-	-	CASSLRGLISEPQHF	TGTGCCAGCAGTTTAAGGGGTCTTATCAGTGAGCCCCAGCATTTT
TRBJ1-1	TRBV5-6	-	-	CASSLPGQKNTEAFF	TGTGCCAGCAGCTTGCCTGGACAAAAGAACACTGAAGCTTTCTTT
TRBJ1-2	TRBV20-1	-	-	CSARDLDNSFDTF	TGCAGTGCTAGAGATTTGGACAACTCCTTTGACACCTTC
TRBJ2-5	TRBV10-1	few	-	CASSEGGRETQYF	TGCGCCAGCAGTGAGGGGGGTCGAGAGACCCAGTACTTC
TRBJ1-1	TRBV11-2	-	TRBD1	CASSLGRGRRTEAFF	TGTGCCAGCAGCTTAGGCAGGGGGCGGCGGACTGAAGCTTTCTTT
TRBJ2-5	TRBV7-8	-	TRBD1	CASSTLGQGPETQYF	TGTGCCAGCAGCACCCTCGGACAGGGACCAGAGACCCAGTACTTC
TRBJ2-7	TRBV6-5	few	TRBD1	CASSFGQGGNEQYF	TGTGCCAGCAGTTTCGGACAGGGGGGTAACGAGCAGTACTTC
TRBJ1-5	TRBV6-1	few	-	CASSNNRGQPQHF	TGTGCCAGCAGTAATAATAGGGGTCAGCCCCAGCATTTT
TRBJ2-3	TRBV28	-	-	CASLTRQTDTQYF	TGTGCCAGCCTGACGAGGCAAACAGATACGCAGTATTTT
TRBJ1-3	TRBV28	many	TRBD1	CASSKTGSGNTIYF	TGTGCCAGCAGCAAGACAGGGTCTGGAAACACCATATATTTT
TRBJ2-7	TRBV15	many	TRBD2	CATSGTSGRAVLF	TGTGCCACCAGCGGCACTAGCGGGAGGGCCGTTCTCTTC
TRBJ1-2	TRBV25-1	-	-	CASSDTYRVGYTF	TGTGCCAGCAGTGATACATACCGGGTCGGCTACACCTTC
TRBJ2-7	TRBV7-2	few	-	CASSLDYAMYEQYF	TGTGCCAGCAGCTTAGATTACGCGATGTACGAGCAGTACTTC
TRBJ1-4	TRBV2	many	-	CASSENLKLFF	TGTGCCAGCAGTGAGAATTTGAAACTGTTTTTT
TRBJ2-7	TRBV6-2/TRBV6-3	-	TRBD2	CASSYSITGGSSYEQYF	TGTGCCAGCAGTTACTCGATCACGGGGGGTAGCTCCTACGAGCAGTACTTC
TRBJ2-7	TRBV6-1	-	TRBD1	CASSPPDRAVNEQYF	TGTGCCAGCTCACCACCGGACAGGGCGGTCAACGAGCAGTACTTC
TRBJ1-5	TRBV20-1	few	TRBD1	CSARDPRGQGVVNQPQHF	TGCAGTGCTAGAGATCCCCGGGGACAGGGTGTCGTCAATCAGCCCCAGCATTTT
TRBJ2-7	TRBV11-2	-	-	CASRDIRVPTYEQYF	TGTGCCAGCAGGGATATCCGGGTCCCGACCTACGAGCAGTACTTC
TRBJ2-7	TRBV12-3/TRBV12-4	many	-	CASSFFSPTLWTYEQYF	TGTGCCAGCAGTTTTTTCTCCCCAACCTTGTGGACCTACGAGCAGTACTTC
TRBJ1-1	TRBV7-3	-	-	CASSLTEGDTEAFF	TGTGCCAGCAGCTTAACGGAGGGAGACACTGAAGCTTTCTTT
TRBJ1-5	TRBV28	many	TRBD1	CASSKGQGRGSHF	TGTGCCAGCAGCAAAGGACAGGGGAGGGGGTCGCATTTT
TRBJ2-7	TRBV3-1	many	-	CASSQDVSGDYEQYF	TGTGCCAGCAGCCAAGATGTCTCAGGAGACTACGAGCAGTACTTC
TRBJ1-1	TRBV2	-	TRBD1	CASSEVWTGTEAFF	TGTGCCAGCAGTGAAGTTTGGACAGGGACTGAAGCTTTCTTT
TRBJ1-6	TRBV5-1	many	-	CASNRDDNSPLHF	TGCGCCAGCAACCGGGACGATAATTCACCCCTCCACTTT
TRBJ2-3	TRBV6-9	-	-	CASSYLAFAFSTDTQYF	TGTGCCAGCAGTTACCTCGCGTTTGCGTTCAGCACAGATACGCAGTATTTT
TRBJ2-3	TRBV11-2	-	-	CASSLKLPRIASTDTQYF	TGTGCCAGCAGCTTAAAACTTCCTAGAATCGCTAGCACAGATACGCAGTATTTT
TRBJ1-1	TRBV7-9	few	-	CASSLRINMNTEAFF	TGTGCCAGCAGCTTAAGAATCAATATGAACACTGAAGCTTTCTTT
TRBJ2-2	TRBV7-2	-	-	CASSSLAVTGELFF	TGTGCCAGCAGCTCATTAGCGGTAACCGGGGAGCTGTTTTTT
TRBJ1-2	TRBV5-6	-	TRBD1	CASSYGTGSAYSYGYTF	TGTGCCAGCAGCTACGGGACAGGGAGCGCTTATTCGTATGGCTACACCTTC